The rows below give T cell receptor beta chains drawn from one sample of a study of control samples from healthy donors and cancer patients. Produced via immunoSEQ multiplex PCR; TCRdb's table is partial and in-frame only. The sample shows approximately 70,000 clones, about 90% of them seen only once. Sequencing used blood. These receptors were taken from a woman aged 45 to 65 in good health. Each CDR3 is given with its conserved first and last residue. The D gene is left open where the match is weak. Not every row has a clone size; where given, it reads once, few, many or a size class.

clone_size	v_call	j_call	d_call	cdr3_nt	cdr3_aa
-	TRBV5-1	TRBJ2-3	-	TGCGCCAGCAGCTTTTGGCGGCAAAGATATACGCAGTATTTT	CASSFWRQRYTQYF
-	TRBV28	TRBJ1-2	-	TGTGCCAGCAGTTCAGGGGTTTATGGCTACACCTTC	CASSSGVYGYTF
few	TRBV5-1	TRBJ2-3	TRBD2	TGCGCCAGCAGCTTGCTAAGCGGGAGGGATACGCAGTATTTT	CASSLLSGRDTQYF
-	TRBV7-9	TRBJ2-7	TRBD1	TGTGCCAGCAGCTTAGAGGGGGCGGAGCAGTACTTC	CASSLEGAEQYF
-	TRBV10-3	TRBJ2-1	-	TGTGCCATCAGTGAGCAGGGCTACAATGAGCAGTTCTTC	CAISEQGYNEQFF
few	TRBV6-6	TRBJ2-1	-	TGTGCCAGCAGTTACTCTGGGAATGAGCAGTTCTTC	CASSYSGNEQFF
-	TRBV6-1	TRBJ1-4	-	TGTGCCAGCTTAGGCGGACGCAATGAAAAACTGTTTTTT	CASLGGRNEKLFF
-	TRBV4-2	TRBJ2-1	-	TGTGCCAGCAGCCAAGATAACCGCAATGAGCAGTTCTTC	CASSQDNRNEQFF
-	TRBV18	TRBJ1-1	-	TGTGCCAGCTCACCTGCCAGGGTGACTGAAGCTTTCTTT	CASSPARVTEAFF
-	TRBV3-1/TRBV3-2	TRBJ2-7	-	TGTGCCAGCAGCCAAGGGCAGGGTGGGTACTACGAGCAGTACTTC	CASSQGQGGYYEQYF
few	TRBV30	TRBJ2-1	TRBD1	TGTGCCTGGAGCTTGGGGACAGGGATCAATGAGCAGTTCTTC	CAWSLGTGINEQFF
-	TRBV15	TRBJ2-1	TRBD2	TGTGCCACCAGCAGGTTCCCTAGCGGAATCTACAATGAGCAGTTCTTC	CATSRFPSGIYNEQFF
-	TRBV27	TRBJ2-1	TRBD2	TGTGCCAGCAGCACCGGGACTAGCCTCTACAATGAGCAGTTCTTC	CASSTGTSLYNEQFF
-	TRBV5-1	TRBJ2-5	-	TGCGCCAGCAGGGCGGGATGGGGGGAGACCCAGTACTTC	CASRAGWGETQYF
-	TRBV28	TRBJ1-1	-	TGTGCCAGCAGTTCCGGGGCAGCAATGAACACTGAAGCTTTCTTT	CASSSGAAMNTEAFF
-	TRBV6-2/TRBV6-3	TRBJ2-7	-	TGTGCCAGCAGTTACGCAAGGAGCTACGAGCAGTACTTC	CASSYARSYEQYF
-	TRBV7-2	TRBJ2-7	-	TGTGCCAGCAGCTCGGGCTCCCCCTACGAGCAGTACTTC	CASSSGSPYEQYF
-	TRBV7-8	TRBJ2-7	-	TGTGCCAGCAGCCACCTTAAGAGGGACGGATCCTACGAGCAGTACTTC	CASSHLKRDGSYEQYF
-	TRBV7-8	TRBJ1-1	-	TGTGCCAGCAGCTTAGGGGGACGGGCCGACTCTGAAGCTTTCTTT	CASSLGGRADSEAFF
-	TRBV7-8	TRBJ2-7	TRBD2	TGTGCCAGCAGCTTAGGCGGGAGAAGAATGAACGAGCAGTACTTC	CASSLGGRRMNEQYF
-	TRBV9	TRBJ2-1	-	TGTGCCAGCAGCGGAGGGATAGCGGATGAGCAGTTCTTC	CASSGGIADEQFF
few	TRBV6-5	TRBJ1-2	TRBD1	TGTGCCAGCATATCTCAGGGGGCGCGGGTCGACGGCTACACCTTC	CASISQGARVDGYTF
-	TRBV5-1	TRBJ2-3	-	TGCGCCACCCAAAATGGGGGGAGCTCCTTAGGGGGCACAGATACGCAGTATTTT	CATQNGGSSLGGTDTQYF
-	TRBV10-3	TRBJ2-3	-	TGTGCCATCAGTGGTTCGGCTACCTCAGGCACGCAGTATTTT	CAISGSATSGTQYF
few	TRBV3-1/TRBV3-2	TRBJ2-3	-	TGTGCCAGCAGCCAAGAGGGATCCGGTGGGGATACGCAGTATTTT	CASSQEGSGGDTQYF
few	TRBV5-4	TRBJ2-7	-	TGTGCCAGCAGCTTGGGAGGGCAAGAGCAGTACTTC	CASSLGGQEQYF
few	TRBV6-6	TRBJ1-6	-	TGTGCCAGCAGTTACGCAGGCAGGGATTCACCCCTCCACTTT	CASSYAGRDSPLHF
-	TRBV9	TRBJ2-3	TRBD2	TGTGCCAGCAGCGTATTCGCGGGAGTGACCACAGATACGCAGTATTTT	CASSVFAGVTTDTQYF
-	TRBV5-8	TRBJ2-3	-	TGTGCCAGCAGCGGCAGCGCGGAGGTTCCCACAGATACGCAGTATTTT	CASSGSAEVPTDTQYF
-	TRBV7-9	TRBJ2-2	-	TGTGCCAGCAGCCCCACCCCTCTTAGTGTCGACACCGGGGAGCTGTTTTTT	CASSPTPLSVDTGELFF
-	TRBV5-1	TRBJ2-1	TRBD2	TGCGCCAGCAGCTTGAGGCTAGCGGGAGGTGAGCAGTTCTTC	CASSLRLAGGEQFF
-	TRBV6-5	TRBJ1-5	-	TGTGCCAGCAGTTACGGGGGTTCTCAGCCCCAGCATTTT	CASSYGGSQPQHF
once	TRBV7-9	TRBJ1-6	-	TGTGCCAGCAGGGCCCTCAGCTCCTATAATTCACCCCTCCACTTT	CASRALSSYNSPLHF
-	TRBV28	TRBJ1-1	-	TGTGCCAGCAGTTTAGCAGGGGTGGACACTGAAGCTTTCTTT	CASSLAGVDTEAFF
-	TRBV24-1	TRBJ2-1	TRBD2	TGTGCCACCAGTGATTCATGGGAGGAACTAGCGGGGGACAATGAGCAGTTCTTC	CATSDSWEELAGDNEQFF
-	TRBV18	TRBJ2-7	-	TGTGCCAGCTCACCGCCGAGCTCCTACGAGCAGTACTTC	CASSPPSSYEQYF
once	TRBV4-1	TRBJ1-5	TRBD1	TGCGCCAGCAGCCAAGCCACAGGGGCTTGGCCCCAGCATTTT	CASSQATGAWPQHF
-	TRBV28	TRBJ2-2	TRBD1	TGTGCCAGCCTCCGGACAGGGGGCTACGGGGAGCTGTTTTTT	CASLRTGGYGELFF
-	TRBV6-5	TRBJ1-3	-	TGTGCCAGCAGAGAGAGCTCTGGAAACACCATATATTTT	CASRESSGNTIYF
few	TRBV5-4	TRBJ2-7	-	TGTGCCAGCAGCTTGGACAGCGGCTCCGCCTACGAGCAGTACTTC	CASSLDSGSAYEQYF
-	TRBV7-8	TRBJ2-7	-	TGTGCCAGCAGCTTCGCGAGATACGAGCAGTACTTC	CASSFARYEQYF
-	TRBV5-1	TRBJ2-2	TRBD2	TGCGCCAGCAGGCGGGAACTAGCGGGAGCCCGGAGTCGCTTTGCGGGGGAGCTGTTTTTT	CASRRELAGARSRFAGELFF
-	TRBV12-3/TRBV12-4	TRBJ1-6	-	TGTGCCAGCAGTTACCCCAATTCACCCCTCCACTTT	CASSYPNSPLHF
-	TRBV7-6	TRBJ2-7	TRBD1	TGTGCCAGCAGCGGATTTGGACAGGTAAACGAGCAGTACTTC	CASSGFGQVNEQYF
-	TRBV5-6	TRBJ1-2	-	TGTGCCAGCAGCTTAACTTTTGGAGGGTATGGCTACACCTTC	CASSLTFGGYGYTF
-	TRBV5-1	TRBJ1-2	-	TGCGCCAGCAGCTTGGGAAGGGGCGGATATGGCTACACCTTC	CASSLGRGGYGYTF
-	TRBV19	TRBJ2-2	-	TGTGCCAGTAGTATAGTTGACAGGACCGGGGAGCTGTTTTTT	CASSIVDRTGELFF